Presented here are 14 T cell receptor beta chains from one specimen sequenced in a study of blood T cell repertoires in COVID-19. Method: immunoSEQ multiplex PCR; TCRdb's copy keeps in-frame clones and lacks some. The sample gives around 300,000 clones, over 75% of which show up once; 1% is in the top ten. Sequenced: peripheral blood. These receptors were obtained from a man aged 50 to 59 with active or convalescent COVID-19.

J is TRBJ1-1 and V is TRBV6-6; D ambiguous. The V gene lost 4 bases and the J gene lost 6 bases, with 12 bases spanning the gap. The CDR3 covers 13 residues. The germline CDR1 and CDR2 sequences are MNHNY and SVGAGI (reference sequence). The chain's CDR3 is CASSLDGVPEAFF. The CDR3 DNA sequence: TGTGCCAGCAGTTTAGACGGAGTACCTGAAGCTTTCTTT.

The rearrangement links TRBV25-1 to TRBJ1-5, with 8 bases lining up with TRBD1. CDR1 is MGHDK and CDR2 is SYGVNS in the germline V gene. Trimming cost V 3 bases and J 3 bases; bases outside gene matches: 7. The CDR3 contains 16 residues. CDR3 amino acids: CASSDARTGSNQPQHF. CDR3 sequence (DNA): TGTGCCAGCAGTGACGCTCGGACAGGGTCCAATCAGCCCCAGCATTTT.

The chain recombines TRBV29-1 with TRBJ1-1, with D possibly being TRBD1 (6 bases). The germline gives CDR1 SQVTM, CDR2 ANQGSEA. Trimming removed 4 bases from V and 4 bases from J, with 7 bases in between. The CDR3 has 11 amino acids. CDR3 amino acids: CSVARGTEAFF. The DNA for the CDR3 is TGCAGCGTTGCCAGGGGCACTGAAGCTTTCTTT.

The chain links TRBV27 to TRBJ1-1, with a tentative D call TRBD1 (6 bases). This CDR3 contains 15 residues. Germline V CDR1 and CDR2: MNHEY, SMNVEV (reference sequence). Trimming took 2 bases from V and 1 from J, leaving 11 bases between them. CDR3 sequence reads: CASSLGRGRNTEAFF. The CDR3 DNA reads TGTGCCAGCAGTTTAGGAAGGGGGAGGAACACTGAAGCTTTCTTT.

This clone appeared a few times. In the same sample, other DNA sequences code for this CDR3. The chain couples TRBV28 to TRBJ1-5, with 8 bases lining up with TRBD1. Per the germline V gene, CDR1 is MDHEN and CDR2 is SYDVKM. V was pared by 4 bases and J by 2 bases, with 1 base of the junction left unmatched. The CDR3 has 14 amino acids. CDR3 amino acids: CASSSGQGNQPQHF. CDR3 DNA sequence: TGTGCCAGCAGTTCGGGACAGGGCAATCAGCCCCAGCATTTT.

In this sample, this clone turned up a few times. This chain uses TRBV6-2 or TRBV6-3 with TRBJ2-4; 7 bases align to TRBD1. Germline CDR1 and CDR2: MNHEY and SVGEGT. The CDR3 runs to 16 residues. Trimming took 0 bases from V and 3 from J; bases not matched to a gene: 5. The CDR3 reads CASSYSGQTHKNIQYF. The CDR3 nucleotides are TGTGCCAGCAGTTACTCGGGACAGACCCACAAAAACATTCAGTACTTC.

The chain is built from TRBV2 and TRBJ2-7; 7 nucleotides line up with TRBD1. Looked up from germline, CDR1 is SNHLY and CDR2 is FYNNEI. Unmatched junction bases numbered 15, after V lost 7 bases and J lost 3 bases. The CDR3 covers 16 residues. CDR3 DNA: TGTGCCAGCATTGATATCGGGGACAGCCTTAACTACGAGCAGTACTTC. It specifies CASIDIGDSLNYEQYF.

The chain uses TRBV2 and TRBJ1-2; perhaps TRBD1 as D (5 bases). CDR1 and CDR2 (germline): SNHLY, FYNNEI. The CDR3 has 15 residues. V lost 5 bases and J lost 4, with 17 bases in between. The CDR3 nucleotides read TGTGCCAGCAGTAGTACTATTGGGGCGATCTATGGCTACACCTTC. It encodes CASSSTIGAIYGYTF.

The gene calls are TRBV11-2 and TRBJ1-1; tentative D call: TRBD1 (6 bases). Trimming left V 5 bases short and J 4 bases short, with 14 bases between. CDR1 SGHAT and CDR2 FQNNGV come from the germline V gene. The length of the CDR3 is 14 residues. The CDR3 nucleotides read TGTGCCAGCAGCGCGTACAGGGAACCCACTGAAGCTTTCTTT. It is translated as CASSAYREPTEAFF.

In its sample, this clone was seen a few times. J is TRBJ1-1 and V is TRBV27; perhaps TRBD1 as D (5 bases). Germline-derived CDR1 and CDR2 are MNHEY and SMNVEV (reference sequence). The CDR3 extends over 13 amino acids. The V end was cut by 6 bases, the J end by 7 bases, with 15 bases between. DNA of the CDR3: TGTGCCAGCAGCCCCCTTTGGGGCTTTGAAGCTTTCTTT. It specifies CASSPLWGFEAFF.

V is TRBV28 and J is TRBJ1-2; 8 nucleotides align to TRBD1. The CDR3 runs to 14 residues. Germline values: CDR1 MDHEN, CDR2 SYDVKM. Germline trimming cut 5 bases from V and 2 bases from J; bases unmatched to any gene: 4. In DNA form, the CDR3 reads TGTGCCAGCAGTCCGGGACAGGCCAACTATGGCTACACCTTC. As protein: CASSPGQANYGYTF.

The chain joins TRBV19 to TRBJ1-1, with D maybe TRBD1 (5 bases). CDR3 length: 13 residues. In germline, CDR1 is LNHDA, CDR2 SQIVND (reference sequence). Trimming shortened V by 7 bases and J by 3 bases, and 12 bases separated the two germline ends. CDR3 nucleotide sequence: TGTGCCAGTATGGGGCAGGGTGACACTGAAGCTTTCTTT. It encodes CASMGQGDTEAFF.

The chain links TRBV2 to TRBJ1-5; TRBD1 is a possible D gene (6 bases). Trimming shortened V by 6 bases and J by 5 bases, and 14 bases separated the two germline ends. Germline V gene lookup returns CDR1 SNHLY and CDR2 FYNNEI. The CDR3 is 14 residues long. The CDR3 coding sequence is TGTGCCAGCAGGATGACAGGAGGTTATCAGCCCCAGCATTTT. Protein sequence: CASRMTGGYQPQHF.

The chain has TRBV28 and TRBJ2-3; 10 positions agree with TRBD1. Unmatched junction bases numbered 12, after V lost 5 bases and J lost 7 bases. This CDR3 is built from 16 residues. Germline assignment: CDR1 MDHEN and CDR2 SYDVKM. CDR3 region: CASSDPGTGESYTQYF. For the CDR3, the DNA is TGTGCCAGCAGTGATCCCGGGACAGGGGAGTCCTATACGCAGTATTTT.